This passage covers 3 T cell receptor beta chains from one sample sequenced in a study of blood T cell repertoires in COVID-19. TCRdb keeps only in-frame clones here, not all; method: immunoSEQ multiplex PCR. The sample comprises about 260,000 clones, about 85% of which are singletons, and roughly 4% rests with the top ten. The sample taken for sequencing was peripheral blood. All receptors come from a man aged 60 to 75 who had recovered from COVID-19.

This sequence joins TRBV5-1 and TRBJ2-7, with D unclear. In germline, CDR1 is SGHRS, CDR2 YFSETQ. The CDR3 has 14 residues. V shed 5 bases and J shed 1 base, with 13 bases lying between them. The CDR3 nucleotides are TGCGCCAGCAGACAAAGTGGGCAGTCCTACGAGCAGTACTTC. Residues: CASRQSGQSYEQYF.

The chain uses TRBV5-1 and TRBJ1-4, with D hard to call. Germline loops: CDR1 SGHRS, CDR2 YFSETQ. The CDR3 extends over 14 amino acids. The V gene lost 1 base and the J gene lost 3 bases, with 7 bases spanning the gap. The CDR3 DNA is TGCGCCAGCAGCTTGACAGAGTCTAATGAAAAACTGTTTTTT. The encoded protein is CASSLTESNEKLFF.

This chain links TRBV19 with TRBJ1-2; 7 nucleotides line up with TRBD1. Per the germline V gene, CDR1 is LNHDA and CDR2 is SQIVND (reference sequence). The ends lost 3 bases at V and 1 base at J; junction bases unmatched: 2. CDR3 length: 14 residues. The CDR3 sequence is CASSMTGINYGYTF. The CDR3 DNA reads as TGTGCCAGTAGTATGACAGGGATTAACTATGGCTACACCTTC.